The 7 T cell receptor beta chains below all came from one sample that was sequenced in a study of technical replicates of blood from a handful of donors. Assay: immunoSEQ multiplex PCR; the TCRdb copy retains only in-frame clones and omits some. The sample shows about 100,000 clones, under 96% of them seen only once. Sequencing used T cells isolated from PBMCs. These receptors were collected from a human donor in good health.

CDR3 sequence: CASSATSGGTDTQYF. The DNA of the CDR3 is TGTGCCAGCAGCGCAACTAGCGGGGGGACAGATACGCAGTATTTT. This chain uses TRBV13 with TRBJ2-3; 12 positions agree with TRBD2. The CDR3 consists of 15 residues. V was clipped by 5 bases and J by 3 bases; unmatched bases: 3. Germline lookup yields CDR1 PRHDT and CDR2 FYEKMQ (reference sequence). Based on the CDR3 plus reference TRBV13 and TRBJ2-3, the full variable domain is AAGVIQSPRHLIKEKRETATLKCYPIPRHDTVYWYQQGPGQDPQFLISFYEKMQSDKGSIPDRFSAQQFSDYHSELNMSSLELGDSALYFCASSATSGGTDTQYFGPGTRLTVL.

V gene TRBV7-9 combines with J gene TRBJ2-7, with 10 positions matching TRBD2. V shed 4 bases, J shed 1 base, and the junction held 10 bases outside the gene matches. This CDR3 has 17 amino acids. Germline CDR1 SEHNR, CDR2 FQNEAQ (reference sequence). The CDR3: CASSYSGLADRSYEQYF. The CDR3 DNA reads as TGTGCCAGCAGCTATTCCGGACTAGCGGACCGTTCCTACGAGCAGTACTTC. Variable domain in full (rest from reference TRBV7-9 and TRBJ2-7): DTGVSQNPRHKITKRGQNVTFRCDPISEHNRLYWYRQTLGQGPEFLTYFQNEAQLEKSRLLSDRFSAERPKGSFSTLEIQRTEQGDSAMYLCASSYSGLADRSYEQYFGPGTRLTVT.

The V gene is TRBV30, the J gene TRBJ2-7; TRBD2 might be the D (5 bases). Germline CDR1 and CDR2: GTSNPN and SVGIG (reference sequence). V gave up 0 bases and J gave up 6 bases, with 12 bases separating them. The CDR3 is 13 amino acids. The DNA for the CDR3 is TGTGCCTGGAGTGTTGCGGGTTACTCCGAGCAGTACTTC. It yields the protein CAWSVAGYSEQYF.

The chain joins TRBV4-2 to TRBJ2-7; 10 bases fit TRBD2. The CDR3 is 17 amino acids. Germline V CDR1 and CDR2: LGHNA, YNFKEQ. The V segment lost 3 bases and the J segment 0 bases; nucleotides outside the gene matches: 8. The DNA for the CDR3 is TGTGCCAGCAGCCAGGAGCCTAGCGGGGGAAGCTCCTACGAGCAGTACTTC. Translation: CASSQEPSGGSSYEQYF.

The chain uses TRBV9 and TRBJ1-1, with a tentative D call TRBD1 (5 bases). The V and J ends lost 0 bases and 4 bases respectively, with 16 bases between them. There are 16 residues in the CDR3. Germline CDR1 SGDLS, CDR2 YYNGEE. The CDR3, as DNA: TGTGCCAGCAGCGTAGGTTGGGGGGGTGAGGGCACTGAAGCTTTCTTT. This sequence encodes CASSVGWGGEGTEAFF.

The CDR3 reads CASSLVATNPEAFF. Written as DNA, the CDR3 is TGTGCCAGCAGCTTAGTGGCGACAAACCCGGAAGCTTTCTTT. This chain links TRBV7-2 with TRBJ1-1; D unclear. CDR3 length: 14 residues. The V and J ends lost 1 base and 8 bases respectively, with 14 bases between them. Germline V gives CDR1 SGHTA, CDR2 FQGNSA.

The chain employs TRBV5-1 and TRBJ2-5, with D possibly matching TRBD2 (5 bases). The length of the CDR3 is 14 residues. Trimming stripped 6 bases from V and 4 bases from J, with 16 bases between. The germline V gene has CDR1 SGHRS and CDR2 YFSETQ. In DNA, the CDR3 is TGCGCCAGCAACCCGAGAGGGTTGGCAGAGACCCAGTACTTC. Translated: CASNPRGLAETQYF.